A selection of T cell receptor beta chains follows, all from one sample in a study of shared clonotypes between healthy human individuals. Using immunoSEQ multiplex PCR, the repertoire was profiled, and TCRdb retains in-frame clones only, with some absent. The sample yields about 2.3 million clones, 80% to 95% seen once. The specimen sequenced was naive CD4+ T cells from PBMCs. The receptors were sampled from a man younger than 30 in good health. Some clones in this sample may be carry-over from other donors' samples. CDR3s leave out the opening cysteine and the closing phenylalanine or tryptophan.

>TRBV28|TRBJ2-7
ASSPGLAVSYEQY
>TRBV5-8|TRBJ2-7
ASSIFGTGPYEQY
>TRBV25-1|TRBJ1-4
ASRKAVEKLF
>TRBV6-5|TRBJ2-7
ASSSGPGYEQY
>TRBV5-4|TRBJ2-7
ASSLAGAGYSYEQY
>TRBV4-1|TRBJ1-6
ASRRSPLH
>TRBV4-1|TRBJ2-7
ASSLRAGGSFEQY
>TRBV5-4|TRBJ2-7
ASSLNPGSQY
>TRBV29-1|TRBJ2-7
SVAGGQRTYEQY
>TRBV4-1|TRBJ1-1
ASSLLDRVTEAF
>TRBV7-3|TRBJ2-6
ASSFQGLSSGANVLT
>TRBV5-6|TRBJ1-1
ASSLLDRDKSEAF
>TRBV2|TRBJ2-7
ASSNRGPDEQY
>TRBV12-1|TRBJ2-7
ASSFRQHHTYEQY
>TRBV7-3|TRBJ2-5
ASSLMGGTGGPETQY
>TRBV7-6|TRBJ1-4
ASTPRHAEKLF
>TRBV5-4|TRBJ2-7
ASSLALAGGSEQY
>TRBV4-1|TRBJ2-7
ASSQVLGADIEQY
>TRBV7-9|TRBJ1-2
ASSAYTGVGYT
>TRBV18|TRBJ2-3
ASSPVPETGPTDTQY
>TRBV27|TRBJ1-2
ASSYREIGYGYT
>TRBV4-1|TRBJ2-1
ASSSSGTYNEQF
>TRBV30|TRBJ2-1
AWRTSGSYNEQF
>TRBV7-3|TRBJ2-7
ASSPHAGEGEQY
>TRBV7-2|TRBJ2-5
ASSPSGGRGETQY
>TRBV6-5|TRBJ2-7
ASTKRRGSYEQY
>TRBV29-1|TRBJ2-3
SAKTWSVPDTQY
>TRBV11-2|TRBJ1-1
ASSFYSNTEAF
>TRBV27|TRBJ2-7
ASSPRDRGGQQY
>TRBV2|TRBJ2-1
ASRGLAGGGEQF
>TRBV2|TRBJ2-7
ASRGEGEQY
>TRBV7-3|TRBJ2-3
ASSLKKDTQY
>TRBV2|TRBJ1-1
ASSQEAEAF
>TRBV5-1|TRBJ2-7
ASSLALAGLEEQY
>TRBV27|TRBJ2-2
ASKWGAGGPGPGELF
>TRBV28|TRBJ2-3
ASSPNNKAADTQY
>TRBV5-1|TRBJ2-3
ASSQQDGGTSTDTQY
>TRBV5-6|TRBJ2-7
ASSFGQVLIYREQY
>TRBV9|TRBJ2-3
ASSVGRGSDTQY
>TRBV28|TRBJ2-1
ASSLGSSGPNEQF
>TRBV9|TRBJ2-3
ASSVDPAGGTDTQY
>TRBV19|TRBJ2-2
ASSITSGSTGELF
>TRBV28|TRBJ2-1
ASSPTSVYEQF
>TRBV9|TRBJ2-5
ASSVQGETQY
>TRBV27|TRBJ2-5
ASSLEERGTQY
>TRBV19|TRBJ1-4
ASSSRGLEKLF
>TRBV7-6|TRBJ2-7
ASSLAGTGSYEQY
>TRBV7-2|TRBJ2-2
ASSRGLSNTGELF
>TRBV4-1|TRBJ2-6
ASSQDGRDRLSSGANVLT
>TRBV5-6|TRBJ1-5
ASSTRTGGRNQPQH
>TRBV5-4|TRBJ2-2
ASSLDRENTGELF
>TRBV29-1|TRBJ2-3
SVGRGADTQY
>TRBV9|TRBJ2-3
ASSTRGDLTDTQY
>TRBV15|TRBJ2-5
ATSSWQGGETQY
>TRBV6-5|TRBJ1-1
ASRPTGQNTEAF